In this sample, the clone carrying this TCR beta chain turned up a few times. This specimen belongs to a study of T cells in Graves' hyperthyroidism and ophthalmopathy. V dropped 5 bases and J dropped 4 bases, with 14 bases sitting between them. The CDR3 has 14 residues. Per germline, CDR1 SEHNR and CDR2 FQNEAQ (reference sequence). From RNA transcripts, TCR beta CDR3 regions were amplified. Primed by the HTBI set, a first-round RT-PCR was run on the TCR CDR3. TCRdb processed the multiplex PCR reads anew with MiXCR; each CDR3 protein has one entry. The data hold 490,000 or so distinct CDR3 sequences, with over 35% observed a single time.

V is TRBV7-9 and J is TRBJ1-2; a weak D match, TRBD1 (5 bases). This TCR was sampled from an adult woman with Graves' disease, either hyperthyroidism or ophthalmopathy (not recorded which). Material: peripheral blood or thyroid tissue (not recorded which). The CDR3: CASSGRPGTYGYTF. The CDR3 coding sequence is TGTGCCAGCAGCGGGCGGCCCGGGACCTATGGCTACACCTTC.